Sequencing of this T cell receptor (beta chain) was carried out in a study of blood T cell repertoires in COVID-19. Looking at the study overall: COVID-19 samples from acute and convalescent phases originated in the United States, Italy and Spain. T cells, B-cell-depleted T cells, or PBMCs provided the cDNA or gDNA that served as material.

This CDR3 has 17 amino acids. The germline CDR1 and CDR2 sequences are SGHRS and YFSETQ. Trimming at V came to 4 bases and at J to 7 bases, leaving 10 bases not matched to a gene. This clone was seen just once. Authors' analysis steps: By means of reference gene primer amplification, nucleated cell counts were estimated. Assay: immunoSEQ multiplex PCR; the TCRdb copy retains only in-frame clones and omits some. V, J and clone size were drawn from that table, and D and trimming were deduced from the DNA. Of about 49,000 clones listed, over 75% are singletons. This chain uses TRBV5-1 with TRBJ1-6; 11 bases agree with TRBD1. Input material: peripheral blood. This sequence originates from a human donor in a cohort sampled during active COVID-19. For the CDR3, the DNA is TGCGCCAGCAGCCAGGGGACAGGGGGTATCCTAAATTCACCCCTCCACTTT. Amino acids: CASSQGTGGILNSPLHF.